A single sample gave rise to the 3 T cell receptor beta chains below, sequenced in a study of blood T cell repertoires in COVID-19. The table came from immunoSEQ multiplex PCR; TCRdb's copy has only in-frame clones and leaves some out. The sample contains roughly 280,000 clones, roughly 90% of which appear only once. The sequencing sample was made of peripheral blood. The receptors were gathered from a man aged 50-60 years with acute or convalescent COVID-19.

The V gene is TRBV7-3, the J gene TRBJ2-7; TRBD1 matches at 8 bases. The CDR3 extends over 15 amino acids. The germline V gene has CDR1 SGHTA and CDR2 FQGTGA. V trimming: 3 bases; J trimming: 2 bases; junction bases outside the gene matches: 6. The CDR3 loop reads CASSLTGAGPYEQYF. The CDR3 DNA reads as TGTGCCAGCAGCTTGACAGGGGCCGGGCCCTACGAGCAGTACTTC.

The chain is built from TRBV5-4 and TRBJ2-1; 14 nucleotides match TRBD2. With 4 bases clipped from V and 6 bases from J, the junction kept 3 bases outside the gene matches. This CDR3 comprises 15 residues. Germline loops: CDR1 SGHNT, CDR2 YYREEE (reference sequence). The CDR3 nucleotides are TGTGCCAGCAGCGCCGGACTAGCGGGGGGCAATGAGCAGTTCTTC. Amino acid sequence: CASSAGLAGGNEQFF.

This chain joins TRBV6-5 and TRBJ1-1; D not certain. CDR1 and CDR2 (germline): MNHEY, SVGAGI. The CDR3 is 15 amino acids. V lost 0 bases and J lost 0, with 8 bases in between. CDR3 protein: CASSYSKHMNTEAFF. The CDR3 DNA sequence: TGTGCCAGCAGTTACTCGAAACATATGAACACTGAAGCTTTCTTT.